Shown below are 3 T cell receptor beta chains from a single sample sequenced in a study of blood T cell repertoires in COVID-19 (dated by TCRdb to about 2020). Library preparation used the immunoSEQ multiplex PCR assay. This immuneACCESS table, as held by TCRdb, lists in-frame sequences with V and J called but not all clones. Of the missing ones, under half trace to an unresolved V gene in checked studies; the others have no known cause. This sample holds a few hundred thousand clones; about 90% were observed only once. The ten largest clones represent 1.2% of the sample. Sequencing input: PBMCs or T cells enriched from blood (not recorded which). All receptors derive from a man in his thirties or forties who had recovered from COVID-19.

The chain joins TRBV30 to TRBJ2-3, with TRBD2 matching over 7 bases. Germline V gene data show CDR1 as GTSNPN and CDR2 as SVGIG (reference sequence). V shed 4 bases and J 3 bases; nucleotides not matched to a gene: 10. The CDR3 extends over 15 amino acids. The CDR3 reads CAWNSGVSGTDTQYF. Written as DNA, the CDR3 is TGTGCCTGGAACAGCGGGGTGTCGGGGACAGATACGCAGTATTTT.

The rearrangement links TRBV5-4 to TRBJ1-2, with D tentatively TRBD1 (6 bases). CDR1 is SGHNT, CDR2 YYREEE, per germline (reference sequence). The CDR3 runs 18 residues. Trimming pared 4 bases from V and 1 base from J, leaving 23 bases between. CDR3 amino acids: CASSHQGRRGLINYGYTF. The CDR3 DNA reads TGTGCCAGCAGCCACCAGGGCCGGCGGGGGCTGATTAACTATGGCTACACCTTC.

V is TRBV7-2 and J is TRBJ2-1; 13 bases match TRBD2. The trim removed 5 bases at V and 4 bases at J, leaving 5 bases unmatched. This CDR3 is built from 16 residues. CDR1 is SGHTA, CDR2 FQGNSA, per germline. The CDR3 region is CASSLRLAGGYNEQFF. The CDR3 DNA reads TGTGCCAGCAGCCTACGACTAGCGGGGGGATACAATGAGCAGTTCTTC.